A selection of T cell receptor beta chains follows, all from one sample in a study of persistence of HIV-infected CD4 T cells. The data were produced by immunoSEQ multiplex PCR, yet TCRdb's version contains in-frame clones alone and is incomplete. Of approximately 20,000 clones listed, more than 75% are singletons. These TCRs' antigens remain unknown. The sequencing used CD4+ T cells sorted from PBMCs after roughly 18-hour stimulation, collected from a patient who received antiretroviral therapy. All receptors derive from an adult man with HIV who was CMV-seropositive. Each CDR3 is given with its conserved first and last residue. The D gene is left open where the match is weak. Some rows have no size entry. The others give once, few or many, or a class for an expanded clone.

TGTGCCAGTAGTATAAATTTTATTGGAGCCCTAAACATTCAGTACTTC,CASSINFIGALNIQYF,TRBJ2-4,TRBV19,-,-
TGTGCCAGCAGTTACCGGGACAGTAACAATGAAAAACTGTTTTTT,CASSYRDSNNEKLFF,TRBJ1-4,TRBV6-5,TRBD1,-
TGCGCCAGCAGCTTACAGGGGATGGAAGGCTACACCTTC,CASSLQGMEGYTF,TRBJ1-2,TRBV5-1,TRBD1,-
TGTGCCAGTACGAGGGGAGAGAGCTACAATGAGCAGTTCTTC,CASTRGESYNEQFF,TRBJ2-1,TRBV19,-,-
TGTGCCAGCAGCTTGGATAGGGCCAATGAGCAGTTCTTC,CASSLDRANEQFF,TRBJ2-1,TRBV5-6,-,-
TGTGCCACCAGTGATCCTTGGACTAGCGGAGACTCCTACAATGAGCAGTTCTTC,CATSDPWTSGDSYNEQFF,TRBJ2-1,TRBV24-1,TRBD2,-
TGTGCCAGCAGTTACTCGAGTGGAACCGGGGAGCTGTTTTTT,CASSYSSGTGELFF,TRBJ2-2,TRBV6-5,-,-
TGTGCCAGCAGTGAAGGGGTAACTAAGCCCCAGCATTTT,CASSEGVTKPQHF,TRBJ1-5,TRBV2,-,-
TGTGCCAGCAGCTTACGGGGCGGACAGGGTTACAATGAGCAGTTCTTC,CASSLRGGQGYNEQFF,TRBJ2-1,TRBV7-8,TRBD1,-
TGTGCCAGGGGGACTGACCGACTGGAGCAGTTCTTC,CARGTDRLEQFF,TRBJ2-1,TRBV2,-,-
TGTGCCAGCAGCTTAGAATTGAACACTGAAGCTTTCTTT,CASSLELNTEAFF,TRBJ1-1,TRBV7-9,-,few
TGTGCCAGCAGCCAAGGAGGAGGGGGCAGGGGCGAGCAGTACTTC,CASSQGGGGRGEQYF,TRBJ2-7,TRBV3-1/TRBV3-2,-,-
TGTGCCAGCAGCGGGACATTGGAGACTGAAGCTTTCTTT,CASSGTLETEAFF,TRBJ1-1,TRBV7-6,-,-
TGTGCCACCGGGGGCACCTCGAACACCGGGGAGCTGTTTTTT,CATGGTSNTGELFF,TRBJ2-2,TRBV19,-,-
TGTGCCAGCAGTGAAACGGACAGGGAGAATTCACCCCTCCACTTT,CASSETDRENSPLHF,TRBJ1-6,TRBV6-1,TRBD1,few
TGTGCCAGCAGTTACTCGCAGGGATTGAACAATGAGCAGTTCTTC,CASSYSQGLNNEQFF,TRBJ2-1,TRBV6-5,-,once
TGTGCCAGCAGCCGCGGACCCACCATTCAGTACTTC,CASSRGPTIQYF,TRBJ2-4,TRBV12-3/TRBV12-4,-,-
TGTGCCAGTAGTATGAGCTTTTGGACTGAAGCTTTCTTT,CASSMSFWTEAFF,TRBJ1-1,TRBV19,-,-
TGTGCCAGTTTACAGGGGGACACTGAAGCTTTCTTT,CASLQGDTEAFF,TRBJ1-1,TRBV6-6,TRBD1,-
TGTGCCAGCAGCCCCCGCTTGACAGGGGCGGGCTCTGGAAACACCATATATTTT,CASSPRLTGAGSGNTIYF,TRBJ1-3,TRBV9,TRBD1,-
TGCGCCAGCAGCCAAGACTCAGGGGGTTGGGTCAATGAGCAGTTCTTC,CASSQDSGGWVNEQFF,TRBJ2-1,TRBV4-1,TRBD1,-
TGTGCCAGCAGTGAAGCGACAGGAGACTATGGCTACACCTTC,CASSEATGDYGYTF,TRBJ1-2,TRBV2,-,-
TGTGCCAGCAGCCTGGGGGGGAACGGAGGAAACACCATATATTTT,CASSLGGNGGNTIYF,TRBJ1-3,TRBV25-1,-,-
TGTGCCAGCAGCCAAGCAGGGAACTCTAATGAAAAACTGTTTTTT,CASSQAGNSNEKLFF,TRBJ1-4,TRBV9,-,few
TGCGCCAGCAGCCAAGTCGATATGGGACTAAGGCGTCCCGAGCAGTTCTTC,CASSQVDMGLRRPEQFF,TRBJ2-1,TRBV4-1,TRBD2,-
TGTGCCAGCAGACAACAGCCCTCAGGGATGAACACTGAAGCTTTCTTT,CASRQQPSGMNTEAFF,TRBJ1-1,TRBV6-4,-,-
TGTGCCAGCACCACAGACGACGCCTTAACCTACGAGCAGTACTTC,CASTTDDALTYEQYF,TRBJ2-7,TRBV28,-,-
TGTGCTTTTTCGGGACAGACCTACGAGCAGTACTTC,CAFSGQTYEQYF,TRBJ2-7,TRBV30,TRBD1,-
TGTGCCAGTAGTTATGAGGGACAGGGCGACTATGGCTACACCTTC,CASSYEGQGDYGYTF,TRBJ1-2,TRBV19,TRBD1,-
TGTGCCAGCAGCTTAACCAGCCTCAAGTCCGGGGAGCTGTTTTTT,CASSLTSLKSGELFF,TRBJ2-2,TRBV7-8,-,-
TGCGCCAGCAGCTTCTCTGACAGTAACACTGAAGCTTTCTTT,CASSFSDSNTEAFF,TRBJ1-1,TRBV5-1,-,-
TGTGCCAGCAGCCAGGGTGGGGATAACTATGGCTACACCTTC,CASSQGGDNYGYTF,TRBJ1-2,TRBV21-1,-,-
TGTGCCAGCAGCCCCGGACAAACAAGTCAGCCCCAGCATTTT,CASSPGQTSQPQHF,TRBJ1-5,TRBV5-5,-,-
TGTGCCAGTAGTATATTGGGACTAGCGGTCGAGGGAACCGGGGAGCTGTTTTTT,CASSILGLAVEGTGELFF,TRBJ2-2,TRBV19,TRBD2,few
TGTGCCATCAGTGCGCAGGGGCACGCCGACGAGCAGTACTTC,CAISAQGHADEQYF,TRBJ2-7,TRBV10-3,-,few
TGTGCCACCAGCAGAGATATACAGGGCCAGGACGAGCAGTACTTC,CATSRDIQGQDEQYF,TRBJ2-7,TRBV15,-,-
TGTGCCAGCAGCGCCGGATCAACTAATGAAAAACTGTTTTTT,CASSAGSTNEKLFF,TRBJ1-4,TRBV9,-,once
TGCGCCAGCAGCCAAGACGGGAGCTCCTACGAGCAGTACTTC,CASSQDGSSYEQYF,TRBJ2-7,TRBV5-1,-,-
TGTGCCAGCTCCCCGGGGACCTCCTCCTACAATGAGCAGTTCTTC,CASSPGTSSYNEQFF,TRBJ2-1,TRBV18,-,-
TGTGCCAGCAGCTTAGGACGTACGGGGACAGGGGGCCGAGAGACCCAGTACTTC,CASSLGRTGTGGRETQYF,TRBJ2-5,TRBV11-2,TRBD1,-
TGTGCCAGCAGCTTGCGGGGGGTCCGCGGTGAAAAACTGTTTTTT,CASSLRGVRGEKLFF,TRBJ1-4,TRBV5-6,-,-
TGTGCCAGCAGTGAAGCGGTGGGCGCCTACAATGAGCAGTTCTTC,CASSEAVGAYNEQFF,TRBJ2-1,TRBV6-1,-,-
TGTGCCAGTAGTATTGGGCAGGGAGGTCAGCCCCAGCATTTT,CASSIGQGGQPQHF,TRBJ1-5,TRBV19,-,once
TGTGCCACCGAAATGGACGGGAACCTTAAAGCTTTCTTT,CATEMDGNLKAFF,TRBJ1-1,TRBV28,-,-
TGCGCCAGCAGTTTCCGGGGGGGCGGCACAGATACGCAGTATTTT,CASSFRGGGTDTQYF,TRBJ2-3,TRBV4-1,TRBD2,-
TGTGCCAGCAGTGGTGGCAGGGGCCACGAGCAGTACTTC,CASSGGRGHEQYF,TRBJ2-7,TRBV6-4,-,-
TGTGCCAGCAGCTTAAACAGGGGCGCCAAAAACATTCAGTACTTC,CASSLNRGAKNIQYF,TRBJ2-4,TRBV6-5,TRBD1,once
TGCGCCACCCGGACAGGGGCGGCCTACGAGCAGTACTTC,CATRTGAAYEQYF,TRBJ2-7,TRBV10-2,TRBD1,-
TGTGCCAGCAGCCACGCCCAGGGAGGGAACACCATATATTTT,CASSHAQGGNTIYF,TRBJ1-3,TRBV3-1/TRBV3-2,-,few
TGTGCCTGGAGTGTACGAGGGGGCGGCAATCAGTCCCAGCATTTT,CAWSVRGGGNQSQHF,TRBJ1-5,TRBV30,TRBD1,once
TGTGCCAGCAGGGCCCTTGACAGGGGGTCTCGGGAGGCCCAGTACTTC,CASRALDRGSREAQYF,TRBJ2-5,TRBV27,TRBD1,-
TGTGCCAGCAGTTTTGGGGGAAGAACGGACGAGCAGTACTTC,CASSFGGRTDEQYF,TRBJ2-7,TRBV28,-,-
TGTGCCAGCAGTCGACAGGGGGATGGCTATGGCTACACCTTC,CASSRQGDGYGYTF,TRBJ1-2,TRBV27,TRBD1,once
TGTGCCAGCAGCCAAGAGGTTGGCGTTAATAAGCAGTTCTTC,CASSQEVGVNKQFF,TRBJ2-1,TRBV3-1/TRBV3-2,-,-